These T cell receptor beta chains were read from a single sample in a study of T cells after yellow fever vaccination. TCRdb recomputed calls from the 5' RACE reads with MiXCR, one row per CDR3 protein. The table includes hundreds of thousands of distinct CDR3 sequences, around 3.6% detected once. Sequences were derived from PBMCs, sampled on the day of the yellow fever booster vaccination. These receptors came from a man younger than 30 who received the YFV17D yellow fever vaccine. Each CDR3 is given with its conserved first and last residue. D genes are given only for firm matches. Clone size is shown for a subset of rows, as once, few, many or a class of expanded clone.

v_gene	d_gene	abundance	j_gene	CDR3nt	CDR3aa
TRBV7-9	.	.	TRBJ1-1	TGTGCCAGCAGCTCCCCCTCAGCCTCGGGACTTCCGAACTTTAACACTGAAGCTTTCTTT	CASSSPSASGLPNFNTEAFF
TRBV5-1	.	many	TRBJ1-6	TGCGCCAGCAGCTTGGAGGGGTCTAATTCACCCCTCCACTTT	CASSLEGSNSPLHF
TRBV4-3	TRBD1	.	TRBJ2-3	TGCGCCAGCAGCCAACTACCCGGACAGGGGGGGGGCACAGATACGCAGTATTTT	CASSQLPGQGGGTDTQYF
TRBV19	.	many	TRBJ2-7	TGTGCCACAAGAAATTGGGGAGGAGCTGAGACCTACGAGCAGTACTTC	CATRNWGGAETYEQYF
TRBV6-6	.	few	TRBJ1-2	TGTGCCAGCAGTTACTCGGTTTACTATGGCTACACCTTC	CASSYSVYYGYTF
TRBV5-1	.	few	TRBJ2-3	TGCGCCAGCAGCCCATGGGGAGTCCCTCGCACAGATACGCAGTATTTT	CASSPWGVPRTDTQYF
TRBV10-3	TRBD1	many	TRBJ2-5	TGTGCCATCAGGGATTCGACAGGGGGGTACCAAGAGACCCAGTACTTC	CAIRDSTGGYQETQYF
TRBV30	.	many	TRBJ2-2	TGTGCCTGGACCGGGGGTGGAACCGGGGAGCTGTTTTTT	CAWTGGGTGELFF
TRBV9	.	many	TRBJ2-1	TGTGCCAGCAGCGTAGGGGTCCATGAGCAGTTCTTC	CASSVGVHEQFF
TRBV7-3	TRBD1	.	TRBJ2-7	TGTGCCAGCAGCACAGGACAGGGGAACGAGCAGTACTTC	CASSTGQGNEQYF
TRBV5-1	.	many	TRBJ2-3	TGCGCCAGCAGCTTGGCAAACCCCACAGATACGCAGTATTTT	CASSLANPTDTQYF
TRBV7-8	.	few	TRBJ2-2	TGTGCCAGCAGCCCTTGGGACACCGGGGAGCTGTTTTTT	CASSPWDTGELFF
TRBV29-1	.	few	TRBJ2-2	TGCAGCGTTGACAAGGGGGACGGGGAGCTGTTTTTT	CSVDKGDGELFF
TRBV6-6	.	many	TRBJ1-3	TGTGCCAGCAGGGGGGACACCTCTGGAAACACCATATATTTT	CASRGDTSGNTIYF
TRBV3-1	TRBD1	few	TRBJ2-5	TGTGCCAGCAGCCAAGATCCGGACAGGGGTGAGACCCAGTACTTC	CASSQDPDRGETQYF
TRBV9	.	.	TRBJ1-3	TGTGCCAGCAGCGTCCTCAGCTCTGGAAACACCATATATTTT	CASSVLSSGNTIYF
TRBV20-1	.	.	TRBJ2-1	TGCAGTGCCTCAAGCTTCGACAAGGGTGAGCAGTTCTTC	CSASSFDKGEQFF
TRBV15	TRBD2	.	TRBJ2-3	TGTGCCACCAGCAGAGATGGCGGGGGGCTCTCGCAGTATTTT	CATSRDGGGLSQYF